This T cell receptor beta chain was sequenced in a study of shared clonotypes between healthy human individuals (dated by TCRdb to the early 2020s). As for the study more broadly: The cohort comprised a couple of women and three men aged 18 to 49 years. To estimate repertoire size and how much clonotypes are shared between individuals, the study performed deep sequencing of blood TCR repertoires from about five healthy adults. Between about 0.9 and 8.9 billion PBMCs per donor were obtained by leukapheresis. To increase sequencing depth and limit assay-specific biases, TCR repertoire library preparation and sequencing were carried out by different laboratories using diverse techniques. For each donor, CD4 naive and CD4 memory were each run on three plates, CD8 naive on two plates, and CD8 memory on one plate.

Ends trimmed: V by 7 bases, J by 0 bases; bases unmatched to a gene: 8. Per the germline V gene, MNHNS is the CDR1 and SASEGT is the CDR2. The CDR3 runs 15 amino acids, cysteine and phenylalanine included. The entry retains the CDR3 DNA only, 45 bases that are in frame from base 1. Donors were healthy HIV-negative adults with no recently reported acute infections or vaccinations. Every donor was a Caucasian adult residing in Nashville, Tennessee, USA. CD4+ T cells were enriched by magnetic negative selection; naive cells were then positively selected on CD45RA, and the negative fraction formed the memory subset. Blood was obtained by leukapheresis, after which PBMCs were separated by Ficoll-Histopaque density gradient centrifugation and cryopreserved in liquid nitrogen vapor phase. Analytical flow cytometry was used to check the purity and quantity of each magnetically sorted T cell population. Genomic DNA was isolated from every sorted fraction and measured by UV absorbance on a Nanodrop 2000c.

This clone has a single count. The clone's antigen remains unknown. The sample holds no much larger clone one base away, and base qualities are not on file. The research as a whole found: Sampling was limited to blood, and TCR repertoires in tissue likely differ from TCR repertoires in blood. Rarefaction of sorted-subset datasets indicated incomplete sequencing despite the large sequencing depth. Across a few donors, roughly 5.4% of naive CD4, 3.5% of naive CD8, approximately 2.5% of memory CD4, and under 0.45% of memory CD8 clonotypes were shared. Pairwise subsampling led to the expectation that sequencing depth would affect the degree of clonotype sharing among donors. The small number of donors limited the genetic and exposure-history diversity represented. Clonotypes shared by all four sorted-subset donors showed higher generation probabilities than non-shared clonotypes. Estimated clonotype richness was generally larger for naive than for memory subsets.

Using the deep immunoSEQ assay, TCR CDR3 regions were amplified from genomic DNA by multiplex PCR. Extracted genomic DNA from each cell subset was spread evenly across all wells of several immunoSEQ 96-well plates, with each plate serving as a replicate. For sorted subsets, approximately 200 ng of genomic DNA, equivalent to 25,000 to 35,000 T cell genomes, went into each replicate PCR. Purified libraries were measured with a Qubit 3.0 fluorometer, size-checked on a Bioanalyzer 2100, and measured again with the KAPA Library Quantification kit. Every immunoSEQ 96-well plate was sequenced on a separate single-read 150-cycle Illumina NextSeq 550 flow cell. Per the original workflow: Because the immunoSEQ output held only junctional sequences and lacked quality scores, the filtering could not match the filtering applied to full-length reads. Sequences were annotated with PyIR, a Python wrapper for IgBLAST v1.9, using IMGT germline references to assign V/J genes and CDR3. Reads with weak V/J assignments (E-value above 1e-6), missing CDR3, stop codons, out-of-frame junctions, or ambiguous translated residues were removed. V3J clonotypes were defined as sequences sharing the same inferred V gene, J gene, and CDR3 amino acid sequence. Percentage overlap between repertoires was computed as shared unique clonotypes divided by the size of the smaller repertoire. Three approaches were used to assess repertoire richness: RTK rarefaction, the Chao1 estimator, and Recon v2.1 estimates of unobserved clonotypes. For all TCRbeta clonotypes obtained by the gDNA method from a few donors, generation probabilities were computed with OLGA. Held by TCRdb, this immuneACCESS table contains in-frame sequences only and omits some clones. Under half of the omission traces to an unresolved V gene where checked; the cause of the rest is unknown. The DNA was the basis for D and trimming; V, J and clone size are from that table. This sample gives over 2 million clones in total; 85% to 95% of them show up just once. The top ten constitute 0.37% of the sample.

The rearranged segments are TRBV6-1 and TRBJ2-7, and 8 junctional nucleotides match TRBD2. The clonotype comes from a man younger than 35 in good health. Some clones in this sample may be carry-over from other donors' samples. Material: naive CD4+ T cells from PBMCs. Taken with the paper, the label for cell subset or site translates to: CD45RA+ positively selected. The sequenced DNA is TGTGCCAGCAAAGCGGGAGCGCTCAACTCCTACGAGCAGTACTTC. The resulting protein is CASKAGALNSYEQYF.